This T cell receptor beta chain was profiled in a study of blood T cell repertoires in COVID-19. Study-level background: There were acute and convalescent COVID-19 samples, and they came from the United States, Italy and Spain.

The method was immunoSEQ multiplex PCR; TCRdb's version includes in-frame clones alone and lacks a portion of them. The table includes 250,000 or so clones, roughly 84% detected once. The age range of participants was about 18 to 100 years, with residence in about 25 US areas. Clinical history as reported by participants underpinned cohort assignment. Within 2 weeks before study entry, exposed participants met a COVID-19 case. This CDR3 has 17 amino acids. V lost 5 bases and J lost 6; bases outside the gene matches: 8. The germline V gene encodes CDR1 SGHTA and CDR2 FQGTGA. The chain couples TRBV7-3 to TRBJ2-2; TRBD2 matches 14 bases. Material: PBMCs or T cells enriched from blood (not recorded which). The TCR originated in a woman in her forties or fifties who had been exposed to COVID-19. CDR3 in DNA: TGTGCCAGCAGCGTGGGACTAGCGGGAGAAAACCCCGGGGAGCTGTTTTTT. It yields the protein CASSVGLAGENPGELFF.